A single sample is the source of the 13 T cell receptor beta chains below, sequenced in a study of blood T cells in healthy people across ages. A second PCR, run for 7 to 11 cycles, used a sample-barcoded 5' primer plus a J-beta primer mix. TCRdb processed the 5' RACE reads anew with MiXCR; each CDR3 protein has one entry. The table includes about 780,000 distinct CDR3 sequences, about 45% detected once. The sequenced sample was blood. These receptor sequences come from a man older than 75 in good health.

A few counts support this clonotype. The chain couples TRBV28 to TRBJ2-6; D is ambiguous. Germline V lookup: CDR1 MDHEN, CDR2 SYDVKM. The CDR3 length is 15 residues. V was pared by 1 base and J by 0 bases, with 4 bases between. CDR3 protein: CASSLYNSGANVLTF. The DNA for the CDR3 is TGTGCCAGCAGTTTATATAACTCTGGGGCCAACGTCCTGACTTTC.

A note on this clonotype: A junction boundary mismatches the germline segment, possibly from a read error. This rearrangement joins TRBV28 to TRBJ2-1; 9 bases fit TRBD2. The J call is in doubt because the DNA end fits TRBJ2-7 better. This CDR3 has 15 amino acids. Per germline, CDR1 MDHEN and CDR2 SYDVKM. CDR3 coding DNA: TGTGTCAGCAGTTTACCTAGCGGGAACTACAATGAGCAGTACTTC. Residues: CVSSLPSGNYNEQYF.

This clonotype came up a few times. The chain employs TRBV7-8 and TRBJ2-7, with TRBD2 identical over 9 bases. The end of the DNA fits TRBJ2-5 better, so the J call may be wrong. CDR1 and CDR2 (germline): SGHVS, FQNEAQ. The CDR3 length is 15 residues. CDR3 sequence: CASSLAGLASETQYF. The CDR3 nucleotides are TGTGCCAGCAGCTTAGCGGGACTAGCTTCGGAGACCCAGTACTTC.

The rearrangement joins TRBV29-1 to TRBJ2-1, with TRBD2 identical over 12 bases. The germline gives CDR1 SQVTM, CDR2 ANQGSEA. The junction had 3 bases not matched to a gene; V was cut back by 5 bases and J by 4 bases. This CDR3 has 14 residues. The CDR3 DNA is TGCAGCGTTCAACTAGCGGGAGGATACAATGAGCAGTTCTTC. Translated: CSVQLAGGYNEQFF.

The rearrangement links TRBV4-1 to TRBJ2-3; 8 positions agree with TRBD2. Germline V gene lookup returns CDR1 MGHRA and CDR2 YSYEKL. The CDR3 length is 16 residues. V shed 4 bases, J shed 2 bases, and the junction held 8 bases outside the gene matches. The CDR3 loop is CASSRPTSVPTDTQYF. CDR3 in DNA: TGCGCCAGCAGCCGCCCGACTAGCGTGCCCACAGATACGCAGTATTTT.

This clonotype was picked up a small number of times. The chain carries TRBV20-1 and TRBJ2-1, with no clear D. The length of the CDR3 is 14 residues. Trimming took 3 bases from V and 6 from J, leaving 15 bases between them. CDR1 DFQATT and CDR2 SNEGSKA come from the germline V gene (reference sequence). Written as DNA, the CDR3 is TGCAGTGCTAGGGGCCCCCCGTTTGCCAATGAGCAGTTCTTC. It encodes CSARGPPFANEQFF.

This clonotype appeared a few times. The CDR3 here is CASSQDGASAYEQYF. The CDR3 nucleotides are TGTGCCAGCAGCCAAGATGGGGCTAGCGCGTACGAGCAGTACTTC. The chain combines TRBV3-1 with TRBJ2-7, with a tentative D call TRBD2 (6 bases). Trimming shortened V by 0 bases and J by 4 bases, and 13 bases separated the two germline ends. This CDR3 comprises 15 residues. CDR1 is LGHDT and CDR2 is YNNKEL in the germline V gene (reference sequence).

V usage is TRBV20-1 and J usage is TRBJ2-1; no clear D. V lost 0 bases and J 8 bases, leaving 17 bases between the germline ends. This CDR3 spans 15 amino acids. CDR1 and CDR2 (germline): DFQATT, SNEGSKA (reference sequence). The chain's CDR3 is CSARDRKRAMDEQFF. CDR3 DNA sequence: TGCAGTGCTAGAGATCGTAAACGTGCTATGGATGAGCAGTTCTTC.

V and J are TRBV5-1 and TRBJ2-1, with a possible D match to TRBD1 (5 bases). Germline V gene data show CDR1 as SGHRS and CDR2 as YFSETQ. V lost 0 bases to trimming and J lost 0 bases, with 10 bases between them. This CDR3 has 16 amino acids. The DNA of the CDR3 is TGCGCCAGCAGCTTGGAAGGGGCCCTCTCCTACAATGAGCAGTTCTTC. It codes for CASSLEGALSYNEQFF.

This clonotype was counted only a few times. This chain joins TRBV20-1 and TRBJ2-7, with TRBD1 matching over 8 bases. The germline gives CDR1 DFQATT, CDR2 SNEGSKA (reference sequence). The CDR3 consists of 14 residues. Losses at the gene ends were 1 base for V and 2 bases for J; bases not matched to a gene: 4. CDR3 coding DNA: TGCAGTGCTAGAGGACGGACAGGGCCCTACGAGCAGTACTTC. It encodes CSARGRTGPYEQYF.

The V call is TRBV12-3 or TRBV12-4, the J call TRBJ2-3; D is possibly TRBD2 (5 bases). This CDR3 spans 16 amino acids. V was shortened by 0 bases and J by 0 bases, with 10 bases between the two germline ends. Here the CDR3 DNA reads TGTGCCAGCAGTTTAGCCCTAGGAGGAAGCACAGATACGCAGTATTTT. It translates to CASSLALGGSTDTQYF.

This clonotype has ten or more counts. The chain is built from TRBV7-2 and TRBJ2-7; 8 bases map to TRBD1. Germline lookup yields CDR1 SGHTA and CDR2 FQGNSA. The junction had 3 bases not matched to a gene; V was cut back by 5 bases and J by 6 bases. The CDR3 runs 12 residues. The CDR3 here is CASSVTGGEQYF. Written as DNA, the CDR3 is TGTGCCAGCAGCGTTACAGGGGGCGAGCAGTACTTC.

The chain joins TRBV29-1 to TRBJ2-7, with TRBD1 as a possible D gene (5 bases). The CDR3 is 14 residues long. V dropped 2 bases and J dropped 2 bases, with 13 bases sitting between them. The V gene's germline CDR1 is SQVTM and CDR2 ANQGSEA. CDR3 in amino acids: CSVETSLGPYEQYF. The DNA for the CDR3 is TGCAGCGTTGAAACCTCCCTGGGGCCCTACGAGCAGTACTTC.